The clone carrying this T cell receptor beta chain was seen only once. The CDR3 spans 11 residues. Trimming removed 5 bases at V and 15 bases at J, with 14 bases between. CDR1 and CDR2 (germline): MNHEY, SVGEGT. Repertoires were generated with immunoSEQ multiplex PCR, while TCRdb's copy carries only in-frame clones and drops some. The data contain 150,000 or so clones, 84% of them singletons. This sample is drawn from a study of blood T cell repertoires in COVID-19. This sequence was found in a man younger than 35 with active or convalescent COVID-19. This sequence joins TRBV6-2 or TRBV6-3 and TRBJ2-1; tentatively, D is TRBD2 (6 bases). Sample: peripheral blood. For the CDR3, the DNA is TGTGCCAGCAGTACGGGACTCGCCTGGTTCTTC. Translated: CASSTGLAWFF.